One sample yielded the 16 T cell receptor beta chains listed below, sequenced in a study of blood T cells in healthy people across ages. Using a J-beta primer mix together with a sample-barcoded 5' primer, a second PCR was run for roughly 6 to 11 cycles. From the 5' RACE reads, TCRdb called clonotypes with MiXCR, one entry per CDR3 protein. The sample has over 1,500,000 distinct CDR3 sequences; just under 50% are singletons. Sequencing used blood. These receptors all come from a woman aged 40-49 years in good health.

This rearrangement joins TRBV12-3 or TRBV12-4 to TRBJ2-5; the match to TRBD1 covers 12 bases. Unmatched junction bases numbered 11, after V lost 7 bases and J lost 11 bases. This CDR3 region has 14 residues. CDR3 in DNA: TGTGCCAGCACCTGGGGACAGGGGGCTGGAGAGCAGTACTTC. Residues: CASTWGQGAGEQYF.

There are a few counts of this clonotype. This rearrangement joins TRBV4-2 to TRBJ2-4; D tentatively reads TRBD1 or TRBD2 (5 bases each). From germline, CDR1 is LGHNA and CDR2 YNFKEQ. The CDR3 length is 15 residues. Trimming took 0 bases from V and 6 from J, leaving 12 bases between them. The CDR3 region is CASSQDPGTANIQYF. In nucleotides, the CDR3 is TGTGCCAGCAGCCAAGATCCCGGGACGGCAAACATTCAGTACTTC.

This clonotype turned up a few times. The chain couples TRBV12-3 or TRBV12-4 to TRBJ2-4; D remains ambiguous. This CDR3 comprises 10 residues. The V end was cut by 7 bases, the J end by 8 bases, with 6 bases between. The CDR3: CASTRDIQYF. DNA of the CDR3: TGTGCCAGCACTCGGGACATTCAGTACTTC.

This rearrangement joins TRBV12-3 or TRBV12-4 to TRBJ2-3, with D possibly being TRBD2 (5 bases). The CDR3 spans 14 residues. V was cut by 4 bases and J by 0 bases, with 8 bases left in between. The CDR3 coding sequence is TGTGCCAGCAGTTCAATAGCGAGCACAGATACGCAGTATTTT. Translating gives CASSSIASTDTQYF.

Only a few counts were recorded for this clonotype. This rearrangement joins TRBV7-2 to TRBJ2-5; 15 bases map to TRBD2. The trim removed 4 bases at V and 2 bases at J, leaving 8 bases unmatched. In germline, CDR1 is SGHTA, CDR2 FQGNSA. This CDR3 comprises 18 residues. The CDR3 DNA is TGTGCCAGCAGCTCAGGGACTAGCGGGGGGCGGGGGCAAGAGACCCAGTACTTC. Protein product: CASSSGTSGGRGQETQYF.

Only a few counts were recorded for this clonotype. The chain couples TRBV29-1 to TRBJ1-1; D uncertain. Trimming took off 7 bases at V and 4 bases at J, with 16 bases between the two ends. The CDR3 consists of 13 residues. Germline V CDR1 and CDR2: SQVTM, ANQGSEA. Here the CDR3 DNA reads TGCAGCGGGTCCCGGGCTTTGGGCACTGAAGCTTTCTTT. Translated: CSGSRALGTEAFF.

The chain carries TRBV5-5 and TRBJ2-3; D is perhaps TRBD2 (5 bases). CDR3 length: 16 amino acids. Looked up from germline, CDR1 is SGHKS and CDR2 is YYEKEE (reference sequence). The V and J ends lost 0 bases and 0 bases respectively, with 11 bases between them. CDR3 bases: TGTGCCAGCAGCTTGGGGCGGGCTATAAGCACAGATACGCAGTATTTT. Amino acids: CASSLGRAISTDTQYF.

The chain links TRBV6-5 to TRBJ2-3, with D maybe TRBD1 (5 bases). The CDR3 runs 15 residues. Germline loops: CDR1 MNHEY, CDR2 SVGAGI. Between the trimmed V and J ends, which lost 2 bases and 5 bases, there was a span of 14 bases. The CDR3 DNA sequence: TGTGCCAGCAGTTACGCGCAGGGTTCCGAAGATACGCAGTATTTT. Amino acid sequence: CASSYAQGSEDTQYF.

The chain is built from TRBV3-1 and TRBJ2-1, with D unresolved. The CDR3 totals 16 residues. Per the germline V gene, CDR1 is LGHDT and CDR2 is YNNKEL (reference sequence). Trimming shortened V by 0 bases and J by 3 bases, and 12 bases separated the two germline ends. The CDR3 here is CASSQEWQAFYNEQFF. In nucleotides, the CDR3 is TGTGCCAGCAGCCAAGAATGGCAGGCCTTCTACAATGAGCAGTTCTTC.

This chain connects TRBV29-1 to TRBJ2-7, with 13 bases fitting TRBD2. The germline gives CDR1 SQVTM, CDR2 ANQGSEA. The J segment lost 5 bases and the V segment lost 6 bases, leaving 7 bases of the junction unmatched. The CDR3 consists of 14 residues. DNA of the CDR3: TGCAGCGTGGGCACTAGCGGGGGGGCAGACGAGCAGTACTTC. It encodes CSVGTSGGADEQYF.

CDR3 in DNA: TGCAGCGTTGGGCCCCCCGGGACTAGCGGGGGGATTAGCACAGATACGCAGTATTTT. Translated, it gives CSVGPPGTSGGISTDTQYF. V usage is TRBV29-1 and J usage is TRBJ2-3; 15 bases match TRBD2. V trimming: 4 bases; J trimming: 0 bases; junction bases outside the gene matches: 11. The CDR3 is 19 amino acids. CDR1 SQVTM and CDR2 ANQGSEA come from the germline V gene.

This clonotype occurred a few times. The chain links TRBV7-9 to TRBJ2-1; tentatively, D is TRBD1 or TRBD2 (5 bases each). CDR3 length equals 18 residues. Trimming took off 5 bases at V and 4 bases at J, with 24 bases between the two ends. Germline V gives CDR1 SEHNR, CDR2 FQNEAQ (reference sequence). The CDR3 here is CASSPKPDFGAPYNEQFF. CDR3 nucleotides: TGTGCCAGCAGCCCTAAGCCAGATTTCGGGGCCCCTTACAATGAGCAGTTCTTC.

The chain employs TRBV4-2 and TRBJ2-7; 9 nucleotides agree with TRBD2. The length of the CDR3 is 17 residues. Germline V gene lookup returns CDR1 LGHNA and CDR2 YNFKEQ. V dropped 2 bases and J dropped 3; count of bases not matched to a gene: 11. CDR3 loop: CASSQPDGLAGFYEQYF. CDR3 coding DNA: TGTGCCAGCAGCCAACCTGACGGGCTAGCGGGGTTCTACGAGCAGTACTTC.

The chain carries TRBV5-1 and TRBJ2-5; 9 bases fit TRBD2. Losses at the gene ends were 4 bases for V and 1 base for J; bases not matched to a gene: 8. Looked up from germline, CDR1 is SGHRS and CDR2 is YFSETQ. CDR3 size: 16 residues. Here the CDR3 DNA reads TGCGCCAGCAGCCCGACGCTAGCGGGGTCCCAAGAGACCCAGTACTTC. It codes for CASSPTLAGSQETQYF. The full variable domain, completed using reference TRBV5-1 and TRBJ2-5, is KAGVTQTPRYLIKTRGQQVTLSCSPISGHRSVSWYQQTPGQGLQFLFEYFSETQRNKGNFPGRFSGRQFSNSRSEMNVSTLELGDSALYLCASSPTLAGSQETQYFGPGTRLLVL.

This clonotype has a handful of counts. The chain has TRBV7-2 and TRBJ2-1; 12 nucleotides agree with TRBD2. This CDR3 comprises 16 residues. CDR1 is SGHTA and CDR2 is FQGNSA in the germline V gene. Trimming cost V 4 bases and J 3 bases; bases outside gene matches: 4. The CDR3: CASSSPSGGGYNEQFF. CDR3 in DNA: TGTGCCAGCAGCTCTCCTAGCGGGGGGGGCTACAATGAGCAGTTCTTC.

J is TRBJ1-5 and V is TRBV4-1; D perhaps matches TRBD1 (5 bases). The CDR3 extends over 14 amino acids. V shed 3 bases and J shed 5 bases, with 11 bases lying between them. Germline V gene lookup returns CDR1 MGHRA and CDR2 YSYEKL. In DNA form, the CDR3 reads TGCGCCAGCAGCCACGGGGGAAAGCATCAGCCCCAGCATTTT. Encoded protein: CASSHGGKHQPQHF.